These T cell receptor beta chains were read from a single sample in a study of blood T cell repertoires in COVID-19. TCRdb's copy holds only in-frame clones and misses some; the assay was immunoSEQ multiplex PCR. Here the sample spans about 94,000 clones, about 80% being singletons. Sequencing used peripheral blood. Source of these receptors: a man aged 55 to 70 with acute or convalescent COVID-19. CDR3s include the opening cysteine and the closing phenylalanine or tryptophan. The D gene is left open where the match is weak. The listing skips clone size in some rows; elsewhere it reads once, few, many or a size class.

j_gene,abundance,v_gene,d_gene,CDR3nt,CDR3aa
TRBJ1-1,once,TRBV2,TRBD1,TGTGCCAGCATTAGTCAGGGGGTGAACACTGAAGCTTTCTTT,CASISQGVNTEAFF
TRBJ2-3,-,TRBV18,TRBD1,TGTGCCAGCTCAGGGGACAGTGGAACAGATACGCAGTATTTT,CASSGDSGTDTQYF
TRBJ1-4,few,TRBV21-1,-,TGTGCCAGCAGCAACGAGGATACATGCGAAAAACTGTTTTTT,CASSNEDTCEKLFF
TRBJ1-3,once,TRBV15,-,TGTGCCACCAGCAGAGAAGGACAAATGGAGGGAAACACCATATATTTT,CATSREGQMEGNTIYF
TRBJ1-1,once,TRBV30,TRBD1,TGTGCCTGGAGTTTGGGACAGGGAACACCGAACACTGAAGCTTTCTTT,CAWSLGQGTPNTEAFF
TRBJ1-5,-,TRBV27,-,TGTGCCTCCCGGGAGGCCGGGAGCAATCAGCCCCAGCATTTT,CASREAGSNQPQHF
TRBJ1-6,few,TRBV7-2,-,TGTGCCAGCAGCTTTCTACAGGGTGAAGTGGGTTCACCCCTCCACTTT,CASSFLQGEVGSPLHF
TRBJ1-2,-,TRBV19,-,TGTGCCAGTAGTATGGTCCAGGCTAACTATGGCTACACCTTC,CASSMVQANYGYTF
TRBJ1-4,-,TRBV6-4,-,TGTGCCAGCAGTGACAGGAAAGAGGCTAATGAAAAACTGTTTTTT,CASSDRKEANEKLFF
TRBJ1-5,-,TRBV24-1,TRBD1,TGTGCCACCAGTGATTCGGACAGGGCCCAGCATTTT,CATSDSDRAQHF
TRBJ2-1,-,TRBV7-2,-,TGTGCCAGCAGCTTAGGTCCAGCGGCGAACGAGCAGTTCTTC,CASSLGPAANEQFF
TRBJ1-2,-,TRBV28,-,TGTGCCAGCACCGTGCTAGGGAGGGACAATGGCTACACCTTC,CASTVLGRDNGYTF
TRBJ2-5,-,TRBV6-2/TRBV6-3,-,TGTGCCAGCAGTTACGGGAGACAAGAGACCCAGTACTTC,CASSYGRQETQYF
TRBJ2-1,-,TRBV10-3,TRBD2,TGTGCCATCAGTGATGAGACTAGCGGGAATAATGAGCAGTTCTTC,CAISDETSGNNEQFF
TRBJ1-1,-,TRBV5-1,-,TGCGCCAGCAGCTTGGGTAAGGGGGACGGCACTGAAGCTTTCTTT,CASSLGKGDGTEAFF
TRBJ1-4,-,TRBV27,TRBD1,TGTGCCAGCAGTTTATCGGTGGACAGGGGAAACGAAAAACTGTTTTTT,CASSLSVDRGNEKLFF
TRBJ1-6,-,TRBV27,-,TGTGCCAGCAGTTTAAGTCAGGGGAACAATTCACCCCTCCACTTT,CASSLSQGNNSPLHF
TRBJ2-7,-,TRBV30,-,TGTGCCTGGAGTGCGGACAGCTACGAGCAGTACTTC,CAWSADSYEQYF
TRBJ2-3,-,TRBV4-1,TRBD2,TGCGCCAGCAGCCCCCGGACTAGCGGGGGGGCCGGAGATACGCAGTATTTT,CASSPRTSGGAGDTQYF
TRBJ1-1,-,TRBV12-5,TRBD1,TGTGCTAGTGGTTTGGTACAGGGGCACACTGAAGCTTTCTTT,CASGLVQGHTEAFF
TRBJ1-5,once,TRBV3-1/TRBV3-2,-,TGTGCCAGCAGCCAAACGGGTAGCAATCAGCCCCAGCATTTT,CASSQTGSNQPQHF
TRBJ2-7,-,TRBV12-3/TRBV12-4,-,TGTGCCAGCAGCCCCCCGACAGCCTACGAGCAGTACTTC,CASSPPTAYEQYF
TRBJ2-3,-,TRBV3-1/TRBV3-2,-,TGTGCCAGCAGCCAAGAAGGCGGGGGCCTCACAGATACGCAGTATTTT,CASSQEGGGLTDTQYF
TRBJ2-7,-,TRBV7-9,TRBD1,TGTGCCAGCAGCTCGAGAACAGGGGAGAACGAGCAGTACTTC,CASSSRTGENEQYF
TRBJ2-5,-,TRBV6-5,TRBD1,TGTGCCAGCAGCGGGACAGGGGGAGAGACCCAGTACTTC,CASSGTGGETQYF
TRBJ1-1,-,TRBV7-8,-,TGTGCCAGCAGCTCCGGGGGCACTGAAGCTTTCTTT,CASSSGGTEAFF
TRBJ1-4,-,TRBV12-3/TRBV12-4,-,TGTGCCAGCAGGGCAGGACTAGATGAAAAACTGTTTTTT,CASRAGLDEKLFF
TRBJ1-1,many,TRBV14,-,TGTGCCAGCAGCCGCAACAGGGACACTGAAGCTTTCTTT,CASSRNRDTEAFF
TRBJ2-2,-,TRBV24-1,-,TGTGCCACCAGTGGGACAGCAAACACCGGGGAGCTGTTTTTT,CATSGTANTGELFF
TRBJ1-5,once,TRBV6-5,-,TGTGCCAGCAGTTACTCTTCCGACAGTTCCAATCAGCCCCAGCATTTT,CASSYSSDSSNQPQHF
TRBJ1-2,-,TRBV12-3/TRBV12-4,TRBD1,TGTGCCAGCAGCCGGGACAGGGCCTATGGCTACACCTTC,CASSRDRAYGYTF
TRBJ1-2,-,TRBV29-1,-,TGCAGCGTTGACGGCGACACAAAAAGCTATGGCTACACCTTC,CSVDGDTKSYGYTF
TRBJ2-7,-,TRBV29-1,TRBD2,TGCAGCGTTACTACCGGGACTAGCAACCACGAGCAGTACTTC,CSVTTGTSNHEQYF
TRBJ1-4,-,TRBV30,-,TGTGCCTGGAGCAACAGGGCCACGAGGGAAAAACTGTTTTTT,CAWSNRATREKLFF
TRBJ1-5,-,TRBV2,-,TGTGCCAGCGTCCCGAGCCGGACTGCGGATCAGCCCCAGCATTTT,CASVPSRTADQPQHF
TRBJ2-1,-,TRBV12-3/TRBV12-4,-,TGTGCCAGCAGTTTCAGGGGCGATGAGCAGTTCTTC,CASSFRGDEQFF
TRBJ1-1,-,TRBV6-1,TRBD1,TGTGCCAGCAGTGAGTGGCAGGGGGCCATGAACACTGAAGCTTTCTTT,CASSEWQGAMNTEAFF
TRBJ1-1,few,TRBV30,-,TGTGCCTGGAGCTCGGGATTTACTGAAGCTTTCTTT,CAWSSGFTEAFF
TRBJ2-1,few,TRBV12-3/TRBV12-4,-,TGTGCCAGCAGTTTCTCAGGGGTCAATGAGCAGTTCTTC,CASSFSGVNEQFF
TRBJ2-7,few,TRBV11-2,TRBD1,TGTGCCAGCACGGGACAGGGAATTTCCCTCGAGCAGTACTTC,CASTGQGISLEQYF
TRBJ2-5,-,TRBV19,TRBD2,TGTGCCAGTGGCAGCGGGGGGGCAGAGACCCAGTACTTC,CASGSGGAETQYF
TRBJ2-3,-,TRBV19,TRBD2,TGTGCCAGTAGTATAGATGCGGCTAGCGGGGGTGGGGCTCCGTTGACTGTAACAGATACGCAGTATTTT,CASSIDAASGGGAPLTVTDTQYF
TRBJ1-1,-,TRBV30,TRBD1,TGTGCCTGGAGCCTTACAGGGGGCGGAACTGAAGCTTTCTTT,CAWSLTGGGTEAFF
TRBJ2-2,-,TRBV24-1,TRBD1,TGTGCCACCACTACCGGGACAGGCAATACCGGGGAGCTGTTTTTT,CATTTGTGNTGELFF
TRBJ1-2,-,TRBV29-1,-,TGCAGCGTTAGAACAGGCCTGTACTATGGCTACACCTTC,CSVRTGLYYGYTF
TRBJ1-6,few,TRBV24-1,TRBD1,TGTGCCACCTCGGAGGGGCAGGGGGGTTCACCCCTCCACTTT,CATSEGQGGSPLHF
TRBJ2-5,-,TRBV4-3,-,TGCGCCAGCAGCCAAGCAATCCGGAGGGGAGAGACCCAGTACTTC,CASSQAIRRGETQYF
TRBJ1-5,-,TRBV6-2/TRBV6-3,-,TGTGCCAGCAGTCGAGGTCTTGGATGGCAGCCCCAGCATTTT,CASSRGLGWQPQHF
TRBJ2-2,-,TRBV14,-,TGTGCCAGCAGCCTTCGACAAACCGGGGAGCTGTTTTTT,CASSLRQTGELFF
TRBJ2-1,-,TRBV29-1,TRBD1,TGCAGCGTCACGCCGGGGACAGGGGTGAATGAGCAGTTCTTC,CSVTPGTGVNEQFF
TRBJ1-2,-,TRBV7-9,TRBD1,TGTGCCAGCAGCTTAGAGGACAGGGCCTATGGCTACACCTTC,CASSLEDRAYGYTF
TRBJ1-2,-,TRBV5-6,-,TGTGCCAGCAGCTTGTGGTCGGGGGGCCCTGCCTATGGCTACACCTTC,CASSLWSGGPAYGYTF
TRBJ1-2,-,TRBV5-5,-,TGTGCCAGCAGCTCCAATCCCAGAGGGAACTATGGCTACACCTTC,CASSSNPRGNYGYTF
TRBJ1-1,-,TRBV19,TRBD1,TGTGCCAGTAGTACCGACAGGGGAAGGTTGTGGGACACTGAAGCTTTCTTT,CASSTDRGRLWDTEAFF